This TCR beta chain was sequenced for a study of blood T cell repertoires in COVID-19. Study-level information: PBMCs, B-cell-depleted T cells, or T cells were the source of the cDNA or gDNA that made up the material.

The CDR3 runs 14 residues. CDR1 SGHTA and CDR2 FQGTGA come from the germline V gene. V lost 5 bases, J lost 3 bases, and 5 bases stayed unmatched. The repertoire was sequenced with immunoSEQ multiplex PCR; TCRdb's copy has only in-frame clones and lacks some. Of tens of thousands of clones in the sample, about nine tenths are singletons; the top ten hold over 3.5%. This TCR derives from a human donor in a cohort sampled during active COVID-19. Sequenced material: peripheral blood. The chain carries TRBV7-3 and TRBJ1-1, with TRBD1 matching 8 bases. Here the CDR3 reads CASSATGEDTEAFF. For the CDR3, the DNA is TGTGCCAGCAGCGCGACAGGGGAGGACACTGAAGCTTTCTTT. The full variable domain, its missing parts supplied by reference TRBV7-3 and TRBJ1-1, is GAGVSQTPSNKVTEKGKYVELRCDPISGHTALYWYRQSLGQGPEFLIYFQGTGAADDSGLPNDRFFAVRPEGSVSTLKIQRTERGDSAVYLCASSATGEDTEAFFGQGTRLTVV.